A selection of T cell receptor beta chains follows, all from one sample in a study of shared clonotypes between healthy human individuals. The assay was immunoSEQ multiplex PCR, and TCRdb's table has in-frame clones only and misses some. The sample has 2 million to 2.5 million clones, around 95% seen once. Specimen: naive CD4+ T cells sorted from blood. These receptors all come from a man aged 18 to 30 in good health. Both conserved end residues are part of each CDR3. D genes are given only for firm matches. Some rows have no size entry. The others give once, few or many, or a class for an expanded clone.

13 NA NA TRBJ1-2 TRBV5-1 TGCGCCAGCAGCTTAGGACAGTCCTATGGCTACACCTTC CASSLGQSYGYTF
16 NA once TRBJ1-4 TRBV10-3 TGTGCTACCAACCCTGGGAACAAACGGACTAATGAAAAACTGTTTTTT CATNPGNKRTNEKLFF
16 NA once TRBJ1-1 TRBV18 TGTGCCAGCTCACCACCTTTTTCTGGGATGAACACTGAAGCTTTCTTT CASSPPFSGMNTEAFF
15 NA NA TRBJ2-7 TRBV21-1 TGTGCCAGCAGTCGCGGACAGCCATACTCCTACGAGCAGTACTTC CASSRGQPYSYEQYF
18 NA NA TRBJ2-3 TRBV10-1 TGCGCCAGCAGTGAGGCGATCACAGGCTTGGGTAGCACAGATACGCAGTATTTT CASSEAITGLGSTDTQYF
15 TRBD1 NA TRBJ1-4 TRBV15 TGTGCCACCAGCAGAGGTTCACAGGGGGCGGAAAAACTGTTTTTT CATSRGSQGAEKLFF
12 NA NA TRBJ2-3 TRBV5-4 TGTGCCAGCAGCTCTGCTGCAGATACGCAGTATTTT CASSSAADTQYF
15 NA NA TRBJ2-7 TRBV14 TGTGCCAGCAGAACCACGGGGATTAACTCCTACGAGCAGTACTTC CASRTTGINSYEQYF
15 NA NA TRBJ2-3 TRBV6-5 TGTGCCAGCAGTTACTCGCTGGGAATCACAGATACGCAGTATTTT CASSYSLGITDTQYF
14 NA once TRBJ2-5 TRBV7-8 TGTGCCAGCAGCCGCTGGGGGGCGGGAGAGACCCAGTACTTC CASSRWGAGETQYF
15 TRBD2 NA TRBJ2-7 TRBV18 TGTGCCAGCTCACCAGAGGCAGGGAGGGTCTACGAGCAGTACTTC CASSPEAGRVYEQYF
15 NA NA TRBJ1-1 TRBV5-1 TGCGCCAGCAGCTTGGATACAGGGCGGGTCACTGAAGCTTTCTTT CASSLDTGRVTEAFF
11 NA NA TRBJ2-3 TRBV14 TGTGCCAGCGCCTTCATGGATACGCAGTATTTT CASAFMDTQYF
13 TRBD1 NA TRBJ1-4 TRBV28 TGTGCCACACGGGACAGAGAAAGTGAAAAACTGTTTTTT CATRDRESEKLFF
16 TRBD2 NA TRBJ2-1 TRBV7-9 TGTGCCAGCAGCTCTTCTAGCGGGGGATCCTACAATGAGCAGTTCTTC CASSSSSGGSYNEQFF
11 NA NA TRBJ2-7 TRBV30 TGTGCCTGGGGCGGACGGCCGGCACAGTACTTC CAWGGRPAQYF
15 TRBD1 NA TRBJ1-5 TRBV28 TGTGCCAGCAGTTCCGAGGACAGGGGCAATCAGCCCCAGCATTTT CASSSEDRGNQPQHF
13 NA NA TRBJ1-2 TRBV27 TGTGCCAGCAGTTTAGGACAGAACTATGGCTACACCTTC CASSLGQNYGYTF
15 NA NA TRBJ1-3 TRBV7-8 TGTGCCAGCAGCTTAGCGGCGGTATCCGGAAACACCATATATTTT CASSLAAVSGNTIYF
14 NA NA TRBJ1-2 TRBV27 TGTGCCAGCAGTCCCTCAGGCGGCACCTATGGCTACACCTTC CASSPSGGTYGYTF
14 NA once TRBJ2-2 TRBV30 TGTGCCTTCCATAACGGGGGTTTACCCGGGGAGCTGTTTTTT CAFHNGGLPGELFF
13 NA NA TRBJ1-4 TRBV10-2 TGCGCCAGCAGGGCAACCCTGAATGAAAAACTGTTTTTT CASRATLNEKLFF
13 NA NA TRBJ2-1 TRBV4-1 TGCGCCAGCAGACACACGGGGGAGAATGAGCAGTTCTTC CASRHTGENEQFF
14 TRBD2 NA TRBJ2-5 TRBV2 TGTGCCAGCAGTGGCCCTAGCGGCCAAGAGACCCAGTACTTC CASSGPSGQETQYF
14 NA NA TRBJ2-3 TRBV18 TGTGCCAGCTCAAAAGGGGCGGACACAGATACGCAGTATTTT CASSKGADTDTQYF
15 TRBD2 NA TRBJ2-1 TRBV2 TGTGCCAGCAGTTTACTAGCGGGAGGCAAAAATGAGCAGTTCTTC CASSLLAGGKNEQFF
18 TRBD1 NA TRBJ1-5 TRBV28 TGTGCCAGCGAACATCCACGACAGGGGGCAAATCGAGGACAGCCCCAGCATTTT CASEHPRQGANRGQPQHF
11 NA NA TRBJ2-3 TRBV5-1 TGCGCCAGCAGCTCCCTAGATACGCAGTATTTT CASSSLDTQYF
17 TRBD2 NA TRBJ2-5 TRBV15 TGTGCCACCAGCAGAGAAGGTAGCGGGGGGATCCAAGAGACCCAGTACTTC CATSREGSGGIQETQYF
16 NA NA TRBJ2-5 TRBV5-1 TGCGCCAGCAGCCGTGGTGGGGCGGAGGCGTGGGAGACCCAGTACTTC CASSRGGAEAWETQYF
16 TRBD2 NA TRBJ2-1 TRBV18 TGTGCCAGCACTGGGACTAGCGGGAACCCATGGAATGAGCAGTTCTTC CASTGTSGNPWNEQFF
17 NA NA TRBJ2-6 TRBV28 TGTGCCAGCAGTTTTTCCCCCGTGGGGACTGGGGCCAACGTCCTGACTTTC CASSFSPVGTGANVLTF
15 TRBD1 NA TRBJ2-7 TRBV7-8 TGTGCCAGCAGTACTCCGGGACAGGGGACCTACGAGCAGTACTTC CASSTPGQGTYEQYF